The entry that follows covers one TCR beta chain sequence. This clone was seen just once. What this receptor recognizes is not known. Qualities for individual bases were not recorded, and no much larger clone is one base off. The library came from the immunoSEQ multiplex PCR assay. A mixture of 60 forward primers for TCR Vbeta segments and 13 reverse primers for TCR Jbeta segments was used in the multiplex PCR. A multiplex PCR assay on genomic DNA amplified the CDR3 region of rearranged TCR beta genes. On the Illumina HiSeq System, the amplified TCR beta libraries were sequenced as 87-base-pair reads. As for the original processing: A later analysis counted 65 million to 90 million unique TCR beta chains across the 666 repertoires, and 10 million to 12 million of these chains were shared by at least two donors. To remove PCR and sequencing errors, raw reads were error-corrected and collapsed into unique sequences using a nearest-neighbor algorithm that merged closely related sequences. V, D and J gene segments were assigned by aligning CDR3 sequences to IMGT reference sequences. For a sequence to be retained, a match of at least six nucleotides was required to both a V gene segment and a J gene segment. A rearrangement counted as productive if the CDR3 had no stop codons and remained in frame with V and J, and every other rearrangement counted as non-productive. Following IMGT convention, CDR3 was defined as the stretch from the second conserved V-encoded cysteine to the conserved J-encoded phenylalanine. The earlier analysis of 500 to 650 of the donors excluded any sequence lacking an unambiguous match to a single V gene segment. An earlier analysis of fewer than 750 of the donors classified V segments as functional when productive rearrangements were above 56.7% and as segregating when the standard deviation between donors was above 5%. A statistical classification framework was built for diagnosing cytomegalovirus status from the catalog of TCR beta chain sequences. V and J gene assignment, in a later analysis, came from comparing TCR nucleotide sequences with IMGT/GENE-DB human TR gene sequences. Using the TCRdist pipeline, a later analysis assigned CDR3 sequences along with most-parsimonious VDJ recombination scenarios. In a later analysis, each TCR beta chain was defined by its CDR3 amino acid sequence together with its V-gene family, and reads without a unique V-gene family were excluded. To address suspected cross-contamination and a sequencing artifact, a later analysis removed approximately 600 highly shared, low-generation-probability nucleotide sequences. In a later analysis, a clonal expansion index was calculated for each public chain from normalized within-repertoire ranks of inferred template counts. A later analysis computed generation probabilities with a VDJ recombination model fitted to out-of-frame rearrangements, and checked the results against IGoR. In a later analysis, hypergeometric tests were used to score TCR-TCR, TCR-HLA and TCR-CMV co-occurrence, with a repertoire-size bias correction applied to TCR pairs. False discovery rates were estimated in a later analysis by permuting HLA or CMV assignments 20 times. In a later analysis, co-occurring TCRs were grouped using DBSCAN, with TCRdist sequence similarity added in when clustering inside HLA-allele-positive subsets. Repertoires with fewer than 30,000 or more than 120,000 public chains, plus five repertoires with anomalous nucleotide sharing, were excluded from co-occurrence clustering. TCRdb took over this immuneACCESS table, retaining in-frame rearrangements with V and J assigned. Such tables are incomplete; in checked studies, under half of the missing clones stem from an unresolved V gene, and the remainder is unexplained. V, J and clone size are those of that table, while D and trimming were read from the DNA. The sample has about 120,000 clones on record, 80% of them singletons. The ten largest clones represent 3.3% of the sample.

The record originates from a study of cytomegalovirus exposure and HLA in healthy donors (dated by TCRdb to the late 2010s). For context, the study as a whole: An earlier analysis of roughly 610 of the donors reported about 260 Gb of sequence data and 117 million unique TCR beta sequences obtained from about 170 million T cells. Roughly five DR-DQ haplotypes were treated as single units for association and clustering because of strong linkage in the cohort. Of the approximately 400 genotyped donors, 65% to 90% fell in the genetic ancestry cluster associated with self-reported Caucasian donors. To predict cytomegalovirus infection status, the study brought together high-throughput TCR immunosequencing, statistical association of individual TCRs with disease status, and machine learning. A separate validation cohort of more than 100 different subjects was used in addition to the approximately 700-subject first cohort. In an earlier analysis of 550 to 700 of the donors, high-throughput TCR beta sequencing was used to judge whether each TCR beta V gene segment behaved as functional or pseudogenic. Across approximately 400 genotyped donors of the cohort, an average of approximately 200,000 unique TCR beta nucleotide sequences per donor were sequenced, and around 20% of those sequences were non-productive. Donor age, sex, ethnicity and CMV serostatus were compiled together with the repertoire data. An early release that covered roughly 600 HLA-typed donors contained 300 to 350 gigabases of sequencing data and 80 million or so unique TCR sequences. The study aimed to test whether signatures of past pathogen exposure could be identified by cataloging public T cell receptors. Typing coverage differed by locus: A, B, C, DRB1 and DQB1 were typed in about 620-640 donors, DQA1 in 500 to 550, DPA1 in approximately 600, and DPB1 in 472. The T cell repertoires of 700 or so subjects were profiled by immunosequencing and related to cytomegalovirus serostatus. In a later analysis, previously published TCR beta repertoires from 670 or so donors were re-analyzed and high-resolution HLA genotyping was added so that TCR occurrence patterns could be studied. The later analysis used no new phenotypic data to find candidate immune exposures, relying instead on TCR beta sequences and their occurrence across donors. All discovery cohort repertoires had been generated using a single sequencing platform. HLA typing covered class I and class II loci at four-digit resolution. In a later genetic analysis, genome-wide SNP genotypes for about 65% of the roughly 670 donors were used, and that subset was treated as a discovery cohort.

CDR3 length: 11 amino acids, cysteine to phenylalanine. Of the read, only the CDR3 DNA is kept; its 33 bases are in frame from base 1. V is reduced by 7 bases and J by 10 bases, leaving a spacing of 13 bases between them. The germline V gene supplies CDR1 MDHEN and CDR2 SYDVKM. What the authors observed across the whole study: Several of the top co-occurrence clusters appeared to be linked to parvovirus B19, influenza, CMV and Epstein-Barr virus, according to a later analysis. In the study, 150 to 200 TCR beta chains were listed as associated with cytomegalovirus. Approximately 18 rarely observed V segments, including chromosome 9 orphons, were excluded from the earlier analysis of just under 600 of the donors because counts were too low. Correlated functional status among segregating V segments might reflect linkage disequilibrium, but an unknown experimental factor could not be ruled out. This cohort had only TCR beta chains sequenced, and the lack of alpha or paired-chain data limited which features could be detected. A later analysis found that TCR association rates varied across HLA loci, with DRB1 alleles showing the most associated TCRs and HLA-C alleles the fewest. In both the original and validation cohorts, the classifier was reported to diagnose cytomegalovirus status with high specificity and sensitivity. Presence/absence analyses assumed roughly uniform sequencing depth across donors, an assumption that may not hold. It was suggested by the authors that the approach could potentially be generalized to other disease states and immunological phenotypes. A few of the identified cytomegalovirus-associated TCR beta chains were confirmed in vitro to be specific for cytomegalovirus antigens. For the cohort, immune exposure information was limited to CMV serostatus. A later analysis associated 15,000 to 20,000 TCR beta sequences with specific HLA alleles at a false discovery rate of 0.05. Most CMV-associated TCR beta chains appeared to be HLA-restricted in a later analysis, and the HLA associations seemed to be driven largely by CMV exposure. V-gene and J-gene trimming of TCR beta chains was associated with a missense DCLRE1C variant in a later genetic analysis, and the association was replicated in an independent cohort. Strong co-occurrence of HLA alleles, especially DR and DQ, made assigning TCR associations to individual alleles difficult. Because some donors lacked HLA typing at each locus, the association tests relied only on the typed subset. A further reported finding was that TCR beta sequences accurately predicted the HLA-A and HLA-B alleles for most subjects in the first cohort. In a later analysis, HLA-associated TCR beta chains were found to be more clonally expanded and to have lower generation probabilities than equally common non-associated chains. Because the 87-base-pair reads could not distinguish some IMGT-functional V segments, including TRBV6-2 and TRBV6-3, those segments were excluded. A group of highly shared sequence variants was considered likely to be a technical artifact of the sequencing pipeline. A later genetic analysis reported fewer N-insertions in productive TCRs among donors in an Asian-associated ancestry cluster than the approximately 700-donor mean. Broadly in line with IMGT annotations, most TCR beta V segments showed up in productive rearrangements about 87% or about 30% of the time in an earlier analysis of 450 to 600 of the donors. Most TCR sequences were seen in very few donors, while some public TCRs were found in many individuals.

The cohort consisted of some 730 healthy bone marrow donors. Cohort members were all nominally healthy when sampled, although unrecorded immune exposures were likely present. The donor was CMV seronegative and belonged to the group of several hundred seronegative cohort members. A peripheral blood sample was provided by each donor, and peripheral blood mononuclear cells were used for TCR beta sequencing. The Qiagen DNeasy Blood Extraction Kit was used to extract genomic DNA from the blood cell samples. In this chain, TRBV28 is recombined with TRBJ2-5; no D gene can be assigned with confidence. The TCR originated in a male donor in good health and CMV-seronegative. Sequencing was carried out using PBMCs. CDR3 reads: CASNSLRVQYF. The bases are TGTGCCAGCAATTCTTTAAGAGTCCAGTACTTC. Extended through the reference TRBV28 and TRBJ2-5 proteins, this CDR3 yields the full variable domain: DVKVTQSSRYLVKRTGEKVFLECVQDMDHENMFWYRQDPGLGLRLIYFSYDVKMKEKGDIPEGYSVSREKKERFSLILESASTNQTSMYLCASNSLRVQYFGPGTRLLVL.